This T cell receptor (beta chain) was captured in a study of blood T cell repertoires in COVID-19. The wider study: Samples representing acute and convalescent COVID-19 were sourced from the United States, Italy and Spain.

Per the authors' pipeline: By means of reference gene primer amplification, nucleated cell counts were estimated. Some clones are missing from TCRdb's copy, which holds only in-frame ones; the method was immunoSEQ multiplex PCR. V, J and clone size were drawn from that table, and D and trimming were deduced from the DNA. Of under 200,000 clones in the sample, 90% were seen once. V was shortened by 1 base and J by 0 bases, with 4 bases between the two germline ends. Germline values: CDR1 KGHSH, CDR2 LQKENI. The CDR3 contains 13 residues. V and J are TRBV18 and TRBJ2-7, with no clear D. This receptor was taken from a man in his fifties with acute or convalescent COVID-19. Sequencing was carried out using peripheral blood. The CDR3 bases are TGTGCCAGCTCACCACAGAGCTCCTACGAGCAGTACGTC. This gives the protein CASSPQSSYEQYV.